This T cell receptor (beta chain) was captured by sequencing in a study of blood T cell repertoires in COVID-19 (dated by TCRdb to the early 2020s). Context from the whole study: Collaborator samples came from the United States, Italy and Spain and covered acute and convalescent phases of COVID-19. The prospective study material was composed of cDNA or gDNA derived from T cells, B-cell-depleted T cells, or PBMCs. The dataset comprised deeply sampled blood TCRbeta repertoires from subjects exposed to, actively infected with, or recovered from COVID-19. The repertoires were released in a freely available public database meant as a resource for research on the immune response to SARS-CoV-2. The samples were drawn from two sources: the first 160 participants of the ongoing ImmuneRACE study, and fewer than 1,500 subjects contributed by 6 global collaborators. The sample metadata nearly always contained a de-identified subject ID, COVID-19 status, age in years and sex. Where HLA class I and class II types were available, the types were taken from metadata supplied by the sample provider, not from assay-based typing. Overall study outcomes, separate from this receptor: The amount of clinical and demographic metadata varied by source and participant and was provided uncurated.

TCRbeta CDR3 regions were amplified from genomic DNA by means of the immunoSEQ Assay, a bias-controlled multiplex PCR. Per the source publication's procedure: Within the assay, amplification of reference gene primers was used to estimate how many nucleated cells each sample contained. Sequence reads were collapsed and filtered to measure the absolute abundance of every unique TCRbeta CDR3 rearrangement. For each sample, productive Simpson clonality was calculated by taking the square root of Simpson's diversity index across productive rearrangements. TCRdb stores this immuneACCESS table with in-frame sequences only. Part of the clones is absent; in the studies checked, under half of the shortfall reflects unresolved V genes, and no reason is known for the rest. The V and J calls and clone size come from that table; D and trimming were worked out from the DNA. The sample table shows hundreds of thousands of clones, and more than 70% are seen once. The biggest ten clones account for 10% to 15% of the sample.

One collaborating source in Seattle enrolled patients during active infection and followed them longitudinally through the course of disease. Each collaborating institution followed its own protocols to collect whole blood in K2EDTA tubes. Collaborator samples were shipped for TCRbeta analysis as frozen whole blood, isolated PBMCs, or DNA extracted from either sample type. Including cysteine and phenylalanine, the CDR3 has 13 amino acids. Only the CDR3 part of the read is kept: 39 bases, read in frame from the first base. V loses 2 bases of germline sequence and J loses 5 bases, and the interval between the two ends is 10 bases. From a lookup of the germline V gene, CDR1 and CDR2 are SGHTA and FQGTGA. With regard to this clone: What antigen it recognizes has not been identified. Within one base of it there is no much larger clone, and no base qualities were kept.

This chain joins TRBV7-3 to TRBJ2-7, with no D gene named confidently. This TCR was sampled from a woman in her forties or fifties with COVID-19, enrolled during active disease. Sequenced material: peripheral blood. The CDR3: CASSLLRSDEQYF. Read as DNA, the sequence is TGTGCCAGCAGCTTATTACGGTCGGACGAGCAGTACTTC. With the rest looked up from the reference TRBV7-3 and TRBJ2-7 genes rather than sequenced, the full variable domain is GAGVSQTPSNKVTEKGKYVELRCDPISGHTALYWYRQSLGQGPEFLIYFQGTGAADDSGLPNDRFFAVRPEGSVSTLKIQRTERGDSAVYLCASSLLRSDEQYFGPGTRLTVT.